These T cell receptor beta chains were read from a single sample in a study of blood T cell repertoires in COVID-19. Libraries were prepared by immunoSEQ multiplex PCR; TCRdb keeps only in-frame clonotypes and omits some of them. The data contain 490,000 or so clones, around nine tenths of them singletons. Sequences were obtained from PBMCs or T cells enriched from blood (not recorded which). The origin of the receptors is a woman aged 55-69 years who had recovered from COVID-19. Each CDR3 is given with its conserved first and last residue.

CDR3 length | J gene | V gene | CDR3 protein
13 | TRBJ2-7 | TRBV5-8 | CASSSTGSYEQYF
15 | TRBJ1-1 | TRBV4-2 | CASSQGQGRTTEAFF
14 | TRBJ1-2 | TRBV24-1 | CATSDTDQGYGYTF
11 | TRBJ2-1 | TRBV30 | CAWDSLDEQFF
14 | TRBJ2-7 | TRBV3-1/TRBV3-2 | CASSMRASAYEQYF
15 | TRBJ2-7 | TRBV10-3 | CAISEGGGRTYEQYF
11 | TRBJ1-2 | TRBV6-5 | CATGGAPRYTF
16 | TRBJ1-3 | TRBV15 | CATSRTDRGPGNTIYF
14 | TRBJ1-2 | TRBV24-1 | CATSDSLGGRGYTF
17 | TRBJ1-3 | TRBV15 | CATSRVGQGLTGNTIYF
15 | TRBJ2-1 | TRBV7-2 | CASSSRTDSYNEQFF
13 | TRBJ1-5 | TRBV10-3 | CATQGLGNQPQHF
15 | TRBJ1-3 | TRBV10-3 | CAISDLNFRGNTIYF
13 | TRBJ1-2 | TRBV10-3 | CAISGQANYGYTF
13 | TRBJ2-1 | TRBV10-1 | CASSVPGVAEQFF
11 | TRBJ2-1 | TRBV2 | CASSNQYEQFF
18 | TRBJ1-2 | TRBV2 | CAVRGLSRDRSSYGGYTF
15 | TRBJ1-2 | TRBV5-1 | CASSLAAQAQSGYTF
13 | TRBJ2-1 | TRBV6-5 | CASSYGLAYEQFF
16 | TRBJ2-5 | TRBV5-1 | CASSLRSRGQRETQYF